This entry describes one TCR beta chain. Its target is not known. The record originates from a study of regulatory T cells in long-lasting Graves disease. Study-level results: Newly diagnosed Graves' patients exceeded persistent ones in TCR diversity.

Time point meaning: newly diagnosed GD, antithyroid drugs for less than 3 months. RNA extracted from PBMCs served as the sequencing template. The CDR3 length is 15 residues. Trimming cost V 0 bases and J 0 bases, with 9 bases left between them. Germline V gene lookup returns CDR1 KGHSH and CDR2 LQKENI. CDR3 regions were amplified by Arm-PCR using iRepertoire HTBI primers to build TCR beta libraries. TCRdb passed the multiplex PCR reads through MiXCR, listing each CDR3 protein once. The table shows roughly 610,000 distinct CDR3 sequences, with around 15% occurring only once. These data were likewise used in another study, on T cells in Graves' hyperthyroidism and ophthalmopathy.

The sequencing here drew on peripheral blood mononuclear cells (PBMCs), taken at new diagnosis, from a patient treated with antithyroid drugs. This clonotype was sampled from a woman aged 30 to 39 with Graves disease. The V gene is TRBV18, the J gene TRBJ2-7, with D perhaps TRBD1 (5 bases). The CDR3 sequence: CASSPPGQFSYEQYF. DNA for the CDR3: TGTGCCAGCTCACCACCGGGGCAGTTCTCCTACGAGCAGTACTTC.